These T cell receptor beta chains were read from a single sample in a study of T cells in Graves' hyperthyroidism and ophthalmopathy. Using its own MiXCR run on the multiplex PCR reads, TCRdb lists one record per CDR3 protein. This table has around 250,000 distinct CDR3 sequences, just over 14% appearing once. Specimen: blood. The receptors originated from a middle-aged woman with Graves' hyperthyroidism that later progressed to Graves' ophthalmopathy. Each CDR3 is given without its conserved first and last residue. Fields, in order: J gene, CDR3 length, V gene, D gene, CDR3 protein. D genes are given only for firm matches.

>TRBJ2-1|13|TRBV30|TRBD2
AWSVLGGRGDEQF
>TRBJ2-5|13|TRBV2|NA
ASSESEFPQETQY
>TRBJ1-2|12|TRBV28|NA
ASRGGRGPYGYT
>TRBJ2-2|13|TRBV6-5|TRBD2
ASSYDGRAELELF
>TRBJ1-6|14|TRBV4-2|NA
ASSQEWESGNSPLH
>TRBJ2-7|13|TRBV11-3|NA
ASSRGRSSSYEQY
>TRBJ2-3|13|TRBV3-1|NA
ASSSKRAHTDTQY
>TRBJ2-3|13|TRBV20-1|TRBD2
SARVLAGAEDTQY
>TRBJ2-7|14|TRBV7-8|NA
ASSLGGLATSYEQY
>TRBJ2-7|16|TRBV18|TRBD2
ASSPVARGGLAGDEQY
>TRBJ1-2|11|TRBV10-2|TRBD1
ASSESRGFGYT
>TRBJ2-7|10|TRBV2|TRBD1
ATSGTGNKQY
>TRBJ1-1|11|TRBV29-1|NA
SVETEMGTEAF
>TRBJ2-5|10|TRBV2|NA
ASRLSQETQY
>TRBJ1-6|11|TRBV6-1|NA
ASSSTADSPLH
>TRBJ1-5|11|TRBV9|TRBD1
ASSETGYQPQH
>TRBJ1-4|14|TRBV11-2|NA
ASSIGTVATNEKLF
>TRBJ2-7|16|TRBV28|TRBD2
ASRPWGASGRADYEQY
>TRBJ2-5|13|TRBV7-7|TRBD2
ASSLGTSGSETQY
>TRBJ2-3|10|TRBV12-3/TRBV12-4|NA
ASSSGIATQY
>TRBJ1-1|11|TRBV3-1|NA
ASSPVVNTEAF
>TRBJ2-4|14|TRBV4-2|TRBD1
ASSQDLGQVTNIQY
>TRBJ2-2|13|TRBV6-1|NA
ASSEQGWDTGELF
>TRBJ1-6|14|TRBV10-3|TRBD1
AISDFYRGNNSPPH
>TRBJ2-4|11|TRBV4-1|NA
ASSQGDGYIQY
>TRBJ2-7|15|TRBV28|NA
ASSAHSNEDWIYEQY
>TRBJ2-1|11|TRBV10-2|TRBD1
ASRGTGGNEQF
>TRBJ2-1|14|TRBV5-6|NA
ASSLDDPTHYNEQF
>TRBJ1-2|13|TRBV15|NA
ATSRLYGQTYGYT